The rows below give T cell receptor beta chains drawn from one sample of a study of regulatory T cells in long-lasting Graves disease. TCRdb analysed the multiplex PCR reads with MiXCR anew, one entry per CDR3 protein. Altogether 700,000 or so distinct CDR3 sequences are present, about 30% being singletons, with the ten largest covering 35% to 55%. This specimen consisted of peripheral blood mononuclear cells (PBMCs), obtained when the disease was refractory, from a patient treated with antithyroid drugs. Source of these receptors: a female donor with Graves disease. Each CDR3 is given with its conserved first and last residue. D genes are given only for firm matches. Only some rows state a clone size, as once, few, many or a class for expanded clones.

TRBJ2-4 | - | few | TRBV12-3/TRBV12-4 | CASSFRGGGNIQYF | TGTGCCAGCAGTTTTAGGGGGGGGGGAAACATTCAGTACTTC
TRBJ2-7 | - | - | TRBV29-1 | CSVEPSSGTKEQYF | TGCAGCGTTGAACCCTCCTCCGGGACGAAAGAGCAGTACTTC
TRBJ1-5 | - | few | TRBV7-3 | CASSPQGGQPQHF | TGTGCCAGCAGCCCTCAAGGGGGTCAGCCCCAGCATTTT
TRBJ1-3 | - | - | TRBV24-1 | CATSDSSGRQSSGNTIYF | TGTGCCACCAGTGATTCTTCAGGCCGGCAAAGCTCTGGAAACACCATATATTTT
TRBJ2-7 | - | - | TRBV6-1 | CASRRALSSYEQYF | TGTGCCAGCAGAAGGGCACTAAGCTCCTACGAGCAGTACTTC
TRBJ2-2 | TRBD2 | - | TRBV6-5 | CASSYSRLAGGFAGELFF | TGTGCCAGCAGTTACTCTAGACTAGCGGGAGGTTTCGCCGGGGAGCTGTTTTTT
TRBJ1-1 | - | - | TRBV7-9 | CASSPHGQNTEAFF | TGTGCCAGCAGCCCGCACGGACAGAACACTGAAGCTTTCTTT
TRBJ2-5 | TRBD2 | many | TRBV20-1 | CSAEGLAGVEETQYF | TGCAGTGCAGAGGGACTAGCGGGAGTGGAAGAGACCCAGTACTTC
TRBJ1-2 | - | - | TRBV5-1 | CASSEGIKNYGYTF | TGCGCCAGCAGTGAGGGAATAAAAAACTATGGCTACACCTTC
TRBJ2-4 | - | - | TRBV11-1 | CASSLDRGLGQYF | TGTGCCAGCAGCTTAGATAGGGGTCTGGGTCAGTACTTC
TRBJ2-5 | TRBD1 | - | TRBV6-5 | CASSYPGQGIETQYF | TGTGCCAGCAGTTACCCGGGACAGGGTATAGAGACCCAGTACTTC
TRBJ1-4 | TRBD1 | - | TRBV29-1 | CSHPSGTVNEKLFF | TGCAGCCACCCGTCCGGGACAGTAAATGAAAAACTGTTTTTT
TRBJ2-7 | TRBD2 | - | TRBV20-1 | CSAGPGLAGGSYEQYF | TGCAGTGCGGGGCCGGGGCTAGCGGGGGGATCCTACGAGCAGTACTTC
TRBJ1-6 | - | many | TRBV28 | CASSLSGAQQDSPLHF | TGTGCCAGCAGTTTATCCGGGGCCCAACAGGATTCACCCCTCCACTTT
TRBJ1-4 | - | many | TRBV5-1 | CASSLDGRSNEKLFF | TGCGCCAGCAGCTTGGATGGCAGATCTAATGAAAAACTGTTTTTT
TRBJ1-1 | TRBD1 | - | TRBV14 | CASSQLDRAEAFF | TGTGCCAGCAGCCAACTTGACAGGGCTGAAGCTTTCTTT
TRBJ1-1 | TRBD1 | many | TRBV2 | CASSAYRGANTEAFF | TGTGCCAGCAGTGCATACAGGGGAGCCAACACTGAAGCTTTCTTT
TRBJ1-1 | - | - | TRBV7-6 | CASSLVSRANTEAFF | TGTGCCAGCAGCTTAGTTTCCAGGGCGAACACTGAAGCTTTCTTT
TRBJ2-7 | - | many | TRBV11-2 | CASRLSPGLSHEQYF | TGTGCCAGCAGATTGTCCCCGGGATTATCCCACGAGCAGTACTTC
TRBJ1-4 | - | few | TRBV7-9 | CASSTTQTAEKLFF | TGTGCCAGCAGCACGACCCAAACAGCTGAAAAACTGTTTTTT
TRBJ1-1 | - | - | TRBV12-3/TRBV12-4 | CASSFTRNTEAFF | TGTGCCAGCAGTTTCACGAGGAACACTGAAGCTTTCTTT
TRBJ2-1 | TRBD1 | once | TRBV7-3 | CASSLGTGFDEQFF | TGTGCCAGCAGCCTGGGGACAGGGTTTGATGAGCAGTTCTTC
TRBJ2-5 | TRBD1 | - | TRBV20-1 | CSARQGQGYETQYF | TGCAGTGCTAGACAGGGACAGGGCTATGAGACCCAGTACTTC
TRBJ2-2 | TRBD1 | - | TRBV5-1 | CASSKRTGDTGELFF | TGCGCCAGCAGCAAGCGGACAGGGGACACCGGGGAGCTGTTTTTT
TRBJ1-1 | - | - | TRBV6-5 | CASSYRAPNTEAFF | TGTGCCAGCAGTTACAGGGCCCCGAACACTGAAGCTTTCTTT
TRBJ1-1 | - | - | TRBV6-8 | CASSLTGALEAFF | TGTGCCAGCAGTTTGACGGGGGCCCTAGAAGCTTTCTTT
TRBJ1-5 | - | few | TRBV27 | CASSFSRHYSNQPQHF | TGTGCCAGCAGTTTTTCCCGACACTATAGCAATCAGCCCCAGCATTTT
TRBJ2-5 | - | once | TRBV7-9 | CASSSGSKETQYF | TGTGCCAGCAGTTCCGGGAGCAAAGAGACCCAGTACTTC
TRBJ2-5 | TRBD2 | many | TRBV2 | CASSDILAGVETQYF | TGTGCCAGCAGTGATATCCTAGCGGGGGTAGAGACCCAGTACTTC
TRBJ1-1 | - | many | TRBV7-9 | CASSLDGTSNTEAFF | TGTGCCAGCAGCTTAGATGGGACATCGAACACTGAAGCTTTCTTT
TRBJ1-6 | - | - | TRBV20-1 | CSAPGQLGWAPHF | TGCAGTGCTCCCGGACAGCTGGGGTGGGCCCCCCACTTT
TRBJ1-2 | - | - | TRBV7-2 | CASSFRGYYGYTF | TGTGCCAGCAGTTTCAGGGGTTACTATGGCTACACCTTC
TRBJ1-2 | TRBD1 | - | TRBV3-1 | CASSQKQGAGNGYTF | TGTGCCAGCAGCCAGAAACAGGGGGCCGGCAATGGCTACACCTTC
TRBJ1-1 | - | many | TRBV6-1 | CASTLWGRWDTEAFF | TGTGCCAGCACCTTGTGGGGACGGTGGGACACTGAAGCTTTCTTT
TRBJ1-3 | TRBD1 | - | TRBV6-1 | CASSERLGQALAGNTIYF | TGTGCCAGCAGTGAACGTTTGGGACAGGCGCTGGCTGGAAACACCATATATTTT
TRBJ2-7 | TRBD1 | few | TRBV2 | CASSVDRGTHEQYF | TGTGCCAGCAGTGTAGACAGGGGAACCCACGAGCAGTACTTC
TRBJ2-7 | TRBD1 | few | TRBV11-2 | CASSPGQEYEQYF | TGTGCCAGCAGCCCCGGACAGGAGTACGAGCAGTACTTC
TRBJ2-7 | TRBD2 | - | TRBV13 | CASSHSGASYEQYF | TGTGCCAGCAGCCATAGCGGGGCCTCCTACGAGCAGTACTTC
TRBJ2-7 | - | - | TRBV7-9 | CASSRRQGFYEQYF | TGTGCCAGCAGCCGACGCCAGGGATTCTACGAGCAGTACTTC
TRBJ1-1 | - | many | TRBV28 | CAAAPGTGGWAFF | TGTGCCGCAGCACCCGGGACTGGTGGGTGGGCTTTCTTT
TRBJ1-1 | TRBD1 | few | TRBV10-3 | CATQGGRDTEAFF | TGTGCCACCCAGGGGGGGAGAGACACTGAAGCTTTCTTT
TRBJ2-7 | - | - | TRBV5-1 | CASSLDLAGTEQYF | TGCGCCAGCAGCTTGGATCTCGCGGGTACCGAGCAGTACTTC
TRBJ1-2 | - | few | TRBV19 | CASSTTGHYGYTF | TGTGCCAGTAGTACGACAGGACACTATGGCTACACCTTC
TRBJ1-2 | - | few | TRBV6-1 | CAIPVGGGYTF | TGTGCCATCCCCGTAGGAGGTGGCTACACCTTC
TRBJ1-2 | - | - | TRBV29-1 | CSVERGGSYGYTF | TGCAGCGTTGAAAGGGGGGGTAGCTATGGCTACACCTTC
TRBJ1-2 | - | few | TRBV20-1 | CSARDQGGAGYTF | TGCAGTGCTAGAGATCAGGGAGGGGCTGGCTACACCTTC
TRBJ1-2 | - | many | TRBV28 | CASSSDPRRGYTF | TGTGCCAGCAGTTCGGACCCCAGGCGGGGCTACACCTTC
TRBJ2-6 | TRBD1 | few | TRBV7-9 | CASSSGSRGQGKTGANVLTF | TGTGCCAGCAGTTCGGGTTCGCGGGGACAGGGAAAAACTGGGGCCAACGTCCTGACTTTC